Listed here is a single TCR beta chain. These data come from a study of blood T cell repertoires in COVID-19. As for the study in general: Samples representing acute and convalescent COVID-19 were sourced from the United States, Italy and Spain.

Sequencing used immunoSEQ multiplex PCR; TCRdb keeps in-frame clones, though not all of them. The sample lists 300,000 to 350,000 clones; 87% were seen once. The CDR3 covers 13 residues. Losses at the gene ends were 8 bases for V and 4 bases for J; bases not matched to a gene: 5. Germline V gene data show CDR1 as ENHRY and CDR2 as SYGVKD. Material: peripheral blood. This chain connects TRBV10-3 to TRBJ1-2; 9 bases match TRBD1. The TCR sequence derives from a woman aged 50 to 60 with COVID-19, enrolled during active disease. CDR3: CAIGGQGVYGYTF. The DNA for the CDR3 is TGTGCCATCGGGGGACAGGGAGTCTATGGCTACACCTTC.